This T cell receptor beta chain was found in a study of CD8 T cells in ankylosing spondylitis. Study-wide results and limits: It appeared that ankylosing spondylitis blood was characterized by a TCR beta motif of several highly homologous variants. Both synovial fluid and blood in reactive arthritis had previously been reported to carry some motif variants.

As the method for making TCR beta libraries, quantitative 5'-RACE with molecular barcodes was used. TCRdb recomputed calls from the 5' RACE reads with MiXCR, one row per CDR3 protein. The profile shows about 240,000 distinct CDR3 sequences, approximately 11% of them singletons. This clonotype has at least ten counts. The antigen remains undetermined. V was shortened by 1 base and J by 2 bases, with 8 bases between the two germline ends. The CDR3 is 14 amino acids. The germline V gene encodes CDR1 SGHVS and CDR2 FNYEAQ. Sequencing was performed on blood, either unsorted or a sorted T cell fraction (not recorded which). The J gene is TRBJ1-1, the V gene TRBV7-6; D gene ambiguous. The receptor comes from a male donor with ankylosing spondylitis or in good health (not recorded which). DNA of the CDR3: TGTGCCAGCAGCTTAGGACTCGGCAACACTGAAGCTTTCTTT. It specifies CASSLGLGNTEAFF.